This T cell receptor beta chain appears in the sequencing data of a study of PD-L1 blockade in urothelial cancer. Study information: Patients had undergone 0 to 3 prior chemotherapy regimens.

Sample time point: pretreatment peripheral blood. Sequenced by immunoSEQ multiplex PCR; TCRdb stores in-frame clones only, minus some. Among 60,000 to 70,000 clones listed, 75% to 90% were seen once. The CDR3 is made up of 14 amino acids. The germline V gene has CDR1 ENHRY and CDR2 SYGVKD. The trim removed 2 bases at V and 6 bases at J, leaving 1 base unmatched. The sequencing used PBMCs, collected around atezolizumab (anti-PD-L1) treatment. The chain has TRBV10-3 and TRBJ2-1, with TRBD2 matching over 10 bases. This clonotype originated in a man in his sixties or seventies with urothelial cancer. The CDR3 protein is CAISEEREGNEQFF. The CDR3 DNA is TGTGCCATCAGTGAGGAGCGGGAGGGCAATGAGCAGTTCTTC.